The clone carrying this T cell receptor (beta chain) was observed a handful of times. Its cognate antigen is unknown. Primers: 60 Vbeta forward and 13 Jbeta reverse. In the original analysis: In a later analysis, of 84 million or so unique beta chains, some 10 million appeared in at least two donors. The data were produced by immunoSEQ multiplex PCR, yet TCRdb's version contains in-frame clones alone and is incomplete. The V and J calls and clone size were taken over from that table, and D and trimming were inferred from the DNA. Among roughly 120,000 clones, 80% were seen once, and the ten largest hold under 3%. Looked up from germline, CDR1 is SQVTM and CDR2 is ANQGSEA. CDR3 size: 16 residues. V lost 7 bases to trimming and J lost 0 bases; unmatched junction nucleotides: 9. The source of the sample is a study of cytomegalovirus exposure and HLA in healthy donors. Whole-study findings and limits: The study labeled 150 to 200 TCR beta chains cytomegalovirus-associated. Later analysis suggested links between common viral pathogens and several top significant clusters.

This chain joins TRBV29-1 and TRBJ1-5, with 10 nucleotides matching TRBD1. Material: PBMCs. This TCR derives from a man under 40 in good health and CMV-seronegative. The CDR3 DNA reads TGCAGCGATCGACAGGGGGCCGATTATAGCAATCAGCCCCAGCATTTT. Encoded protein: CSDRQGADYSNQPQHF.